This is a list of T cell receptor beta chains from one sample in a study. TCRdb reprocessed the multiplex PCR reads with MiXCR, giving one entry per CDR3 protein. The profile shows 550 to 700 distinct CDR3 sequences, roughly a third of them singletons. Material: memory CD4+ T cells sorted from blood. The receptors derive from a female donor with breast cancer. Both conserved end residues are part of each CDR3. Fields, in order: clone size, V gene, J gene, D gene, CDR3 DNA, CDR3 protein. The D gene is left open where the match is weak. Not all rows give a size; the values are once, few, many and, for expanded clones, a class.

abundance: NA
v_gene: TRBV12-3/TRBV12-4
j_gene: TRBJ1-2
d_gene: NA
CDR3nt: TGTGCCAGCACGAGCCGAAGGGCCTATGGCTACACCTTC
CDR3aa: CASTSRRAYGYTF

abundance: once
v_gene: TRBV12-3/TRBV12-4
j_gene: TRBJ1-2
d_gene: NA
CDR3nt: TGTGCCACCAGACGGGCTAACTATGGCTACACCTTC
CDR3aa: CATRRANYGYTF

abundance: NA
v_gene: TRBV12-3/TRBV12-4
j_gene: TRBJ1-2
d_gene: NA
CDR3nt: TGTGCCAGCAGTTTTGGCGAGACCGGCTACACCTTC
CDR3aa: CASSFGETGYTF

abundance: NA
v_gene: TRBV12-3/TRBV12-4
j_gene: TRBJ1-2
d_gene: NA
CDR3nt: TGTGCCAGCAGGGACCCCAGGGGAGAGGGCTACACCTTC
CDR3aa: CASRDPRGEGYTF

abundance: large
v_gene: TRBV12-3/TRBV12-4
j_gene: TRBJ1-2
d_gene: NA
CDR3nt: TGTGCCAGCAGTTTAAAGGGCTATGGCTACACCTTC
CDR3aa: CASSLKGYGYTF

abundance: NA
v_gene: TRBV12-3/TRBV12-4
j_gene: TRBJ1-2
d_gene: TRBD1
CDR3nt: TGTGCCAGCAGCCGGGACAGATCCTATGGCTACACCTTC
CDR3aa: CASSRDRSYGYTF

abundance: NA
v_gene: TRBV12-3/TRBV12-4
j_gene: TRBJ1-2
d_gene: NA
CDR3nt: TGTGCCAGCAGCCCCAGGGGCGGCTACACCTTC
CDR3aa: CASSPRGGYTF

abundance: few
v_gene: TRBV12-3/TRBV12-4
j_gene: TRBJ1-2
d_gene: TRBD1
CDR3nt: TGTGCCAGCAGACAAGCGGGACAGGAGATCTATGGCTACACCTTC
CDR3aa: CASRQAGQEIYGYTF

abundance: many
v_gene: TRBV12-3/TRBV12-4
j_gene: TRBJ1-2
d_gene: NA
CDR3nt: TGTGCCAGCAGCCTCGGGAACGATGGCTACACCTTC
CDR3aa: CASSLGNDGYTF

abundance: medium-sized
v_gene: TRBV12-3/TRBV12-4
j_gene: TRBJ1-2
d_gene: NA
CDR3nt: TGTGCCAGCAGTCCAATGGGGTCCTATGGCTACACCTTC
CDR3aa: CASSPMGSYGYTF

abundance: large
v_gene: TRBV12-3/TRBV12-4
j_gene: TRBJ1-2
d_gene: TRBD1
CDR3nt: TGTGCCAGCAGTCGGGGACAGGGGTTCTATGGCTACACCTTC
CDR3aa: CASSRGQGFYGYTF

abundance: NA
v_gene: TRBV12-3/TRBV12-4
j_gene: TRBJ1-2
d_gene: NA
CDR3nt: TGTGCCAGCAGCTGGAGACGGGGTGGCTACACCTTC
CDR3aa: CASSWRRGGYTF

abundance: NA
v_gene: TRBV12-3/TRBV12-4
j_gene: TRBJ1-2
d_gene: NA
CDR3nt: TGTGCCAGCAGAGACTACACCTTC
CDR3aa: CASRDYTF

abundance: large
v_gene: TRBV12-3/TRBV12-4
j_gene: TRBJ1-2
d_gene: TRBD1
CDR3nt: TGTGCCAGCAGTTTAAGGACAGGTTGGGACTATGGCTACACCTTC
CDR3aa: CASSLRTGWDYGYTF

abundance: large
v_gene: TRBV12-3/TRBV12-4
j_gene: TRBJ1-2
d_gene: NA
CDR3nt: TGTGCCAGCAGTTTTCCCTCCTGGAGGGATAACTATGGCTACACCTTC
CDR3aa: CASSFPSWRDNYGYTF

abundance: many
v_gene: TRBV12-3/TRBV12-4
j_gene: TRBJ1-2
d_gene: NA
CDR3nt: TGTGCCAGCAGTCCCGAGGCATCGTATGGCTACACCTTC
CDR3aa: CASSPEASYGYTF

abundance: NA
v_gene: TRBV12-3/TRBV12-4
j_gene: TRBJ1-2
d_gene: TRBD1
CDR3nt: TGTGCCAGCAGTTGGGACAGAACCTATGGCTACACCTTC
CDR3aa: CASSWDRTYGYTF

abundance: few
v_gene: TRBV12-3/TRBV12-4
j_gene: TRBJ1-2
d_gene: NA
CDR3nt: TGTGCCAGCGTCCCGGGGCACCTTGCTGACACCTTC
CDR3aa: CASVPGHLADTF

abundance: large
v_gene: TRBV12-5
j_gene: TRBJ1-2
d_gene: TRBD1
CDR3nt: TGTGCTAGTGGTTTGGTAGTTTCGGGACAGGGTCAACTCTATGGCTACACCTTC
CDR3aa: CASGLVVSGQGQLYGYTF

abundance: few
v_gene: TRBV12-3/TRBV12-4
j_gene: TRBJ1-2
d_gene: NA
CDR3nt: TGTGCCAGCAGTCCATCCGGCAGACAGGTCTATGGCTACACCTTC
CDR3aa: CASSPSGRQVYGYTF

abundance: few
v_gene: TRBV12-3/TRBV12-4
j_gene: TRBJ1-2
d_gene: NA
CDR3nt: TGTGCCAGCAGTTTGGGTTATGGCTACACCTTC
CDR3aa: CASSLGYGYTF

abundance: NA
v_gene: TRBV12-3/TRBV12-4
j_gene: TRBJ1-2
d_gene: TRBD1
CDR3nt: TGTGCCAGCAGGCCGACAGGGCGCCCGGCACTTGGCTACACCTTC
CDR3aa: CASRPTGRPALGYTF

abundance: once
v_gene: TRBV12-3/TRBV12-4
j_gene: TRBJ1-2
d_gene: TRBD1
CDR3nt: TGTGCCAGCAGTTTGGGACAGAGAATATCTAACTATGGCTACACCTTC
CDR3aa: CASSLGQRISNYGYTF

abundance: NA
v_gene: TRBV12-3/TRBV12-4
j_gene: TRBJ1-2
d_gene: NA
CDR3nt: TGTGCCAGCAGGTCCGGAGGGGTGGGCTATGGCTACACCTTC
CDR3aa: CASRSGGVGYGYTF

abundance: NA
v_gene: TRBV12-3/TRBV12-4
j_gene: TRBJ1-2
d_gene: TRBD1
CDR3nt: TGTGCCAGCAGCTTCCCAACAGGGGAATATGGCTACACCTTC
CDR3aa: CASSFPTGEYGYTF

abundance: hyperexpanded
v_gene: TRBV12-3/TRBV12-4
j_gene: TRBJ1-2
d_gene: NA
CDR3nt: TGTGCCAGCAGTCTAGCAGGCTATGGCTACACCTTC
CDR3aa: CASSLAGYGYTF

abundance: once
v_gene: TRBV12-3/TRBV12-4
j_gene: TRBJ1-2
d_gene: NA
CDR3nt: TGTGCCAGCAGTCTCGGGGACGCTGGTAGGGGCTACACCTTC
CDR3aa: CASSLGDAGRGYTF

abundance: large
v_gene: TRBV12-3/TRBV12-4
j_gene: TRBJ1-2
d_gene: NA
CDR3nt: TGTGCCAGCAGTCCAGGGGTCCGAGGCTACACCTTC
CDR3aa: CASSPGVRGYTF

abundance: NA
v_gene: TRBV12-3/TRBV12-4
j_gene: TRBJ1-2
d_gene: NA
CDR3nt: TGTGCCAGCAGTCACAGGGACTATGGCTACACCTTC
CDR3aa: CASSHRDYGYTF

abundance: large
v_gene: TRBV12-3/TRBV12-4
j_gene: TRBJ1-2
d_gene: NA
CDR3nt: TGTGCCAGCAGTTTAGGTGGTAACTATGGCTACACCTTC
CDR3aa: CASSLGGNYGYTF

abundance: NA
v_gene: TRBV12-3/TRBV12-4
j_gene: TRBJ1-2
d_gene: NA
CDR3nt: TGTGCCAGCAGTATGCTCACAGGGCGGGGAAACTATGGCTACACCTTC
CDR3aa: CASSMLTGRGNYGYTF

abundance: once
v_gene: TRBV12-3/TRBV12-4
j_gene: TRBJ1-2
d_gene: NA
CDR3nt: TGTGCCAGCGCAATGCTGGGCTACACCTTC
CDR3aa: CASAMLGYTF

abundance: large
v_gene: TRBV12-3/TRBV12-4
j_gene: TRBJ1-2
d_gene: NA
CDR3nt: TGTGCCAGCAGGTCTAACTATGGCTACACCTTC
CDR3aa: CASRSNYGYTF

abundance: NA
v_gene: TRBV12-3/TRBV12-4
j_gene: TRBJ1-2
d_gene: TRBD1
CDR3nt: TGTGCCAGCAGAGACCCAGGACAGGAGTTCTATGGCTACACCTTC
CDR3aa: CASRDPGQEFYGYTF

abundance: hyperexpanded
v_gene: TRBV12-3/TRBV12-4
j_gene: TRBJ1-2
d_gene: NA
CDR3nt: TGTGCCAGCAGTCTCCAAGGGGAGGGCTACACCTTC
CDR3aa: CASSLQGEGYTF

abundance: NA
v_gene: TRBV12-3/TRBV12-4
j_gene: TRBJ1-2
d_gene: NA
CDR3nt: TGTGCCAGCAGTTTAGACAGACGCTATGGCTACACCTTC
CDR3aa: CASSLDRRYGYTF

abundance: NA
v_gene: TRBV12-3/TRBV12-4
j_gene: TRBJ1-2
d_gene: NA
CDR3nt: TGTGCCAGCAGTCTTACACAAGCGGGAGGCTACACCTTC
CDR3aa: CASSLTQAGGYTF

abundance: NA
v_gene: TRBV12-3/TRBV12-4
j_gene: TRBJ1-2
d_gene: TRBD1
CDR3nt: TGTGCCAGCAGACACGGACAGGGAAGAGCTAACTATGGCTACACCTTC
CDR3aa: CASRHGQGRANYGYTF

abundance: NA
v_gene: TRBV12-3/TRBV12-4
j_gene: TRBJ1-2
d_gene: TRBD1
CDR3nt: TGTGCCAGCAGTCACAGGGGCTCGGGCTATGGCTACACCTTC
CDR3aa: CASSHRGSGYGYTF

abundance: NA
v_gene: TRBV12-3/TRBV12-4
j_gene: TRBJ1-2
d_gene: NA
CDR3nt: TGTGCCAGCACGTCTCGAGCAGGCTATGGCTACACCTTC
CDR3aa: CASTSRAGYGYTF

abundance: large
v_gene: TRBV12-3/TRBV12-4
j_gene: TRBJ1-2
d_gene: NA
CDR3nt: TGTGCCAGCAGTCCCGTGCGGAATAACTATGGCTACACCTTC
CDR3aa: CASSPVRNNYGYTF

abundance: NA
v_gene: TRBV12-3/TRBV12-4
j_gene: TRBJ1-2
d_gene: TRBD1
CDR3nt: TGTGCCAGCAGTCGACAGGGCCAGAGCTACACCTTC
CDR3aa: CASSRQGQSYTF

abundance: many
v_gene: TRBV12-3/TRBV12-4
j_gene: TRBJ1-2
d_gene: NA
CDR3nt: TGTGCCAGCAGTAGACAGGACTATGGCTACACCTTC
CDR3aa: CASSRQDYGYTF

abundance: hyperexpanded
v_gene: TRBV12-3/TRBV12-4
j_gene: TRBJ1-2
d_gene: NA
CDR3nt: TGTGCCAGCAGTTTAACAGGGAGTCTGGGCTACACCTTC
CDR3aa: CASSLTGSLGYTF

abundance: many
v_gene: TRBV12-3/TRBV12-4
j_gene: TRBJ1-2
d_gene: NA
CDR3nt: TGTGCCAGCACTAAAACAGTAGTCCACACCTTC
CDR3aa: CASTKTVVHTF

abundance: medium-sized
v_gene: TRBV12-3/TRBV12-4
j_gene: TRBJ1-2
d_gene: NA
CDR3nt: TGTGCCAGCAGTTCTGACAGCAACTATGGCTACACCTTC
CDR3aa: CASSSDSNYGYTF

abundance: NA
v_gene: TRBV12-3/TRBV12-4
j_gene: TRBJ1-2
d_gene: NA
CDR3nt: TGTGCCAGCAGTTCAGGACTCTACTATGGCTACACCTTC
CDR3aa: CASSSGLYYGYTF

abundance: few
v_gene: TRBV12-3/TRBV12-4
j_gene: TRBJ1-2
d_gene: NA
CDR3nt: TGTGCCAGCAGTTTAGAGACACTCTATGGCTACACCTTC
CDR3aa: CASSLETLYGYTF

abundance: once
v_gene: TRBV12-3/TRBV12-4
j_gene: TRBJ1-2
d_gene: TRBD1
CDR3nt: TGTGCCAGCAGTCCCGGGACAGGCGTCTATGGCTACACCTTC
CDR3aa: CASSPGTGVYGYTF